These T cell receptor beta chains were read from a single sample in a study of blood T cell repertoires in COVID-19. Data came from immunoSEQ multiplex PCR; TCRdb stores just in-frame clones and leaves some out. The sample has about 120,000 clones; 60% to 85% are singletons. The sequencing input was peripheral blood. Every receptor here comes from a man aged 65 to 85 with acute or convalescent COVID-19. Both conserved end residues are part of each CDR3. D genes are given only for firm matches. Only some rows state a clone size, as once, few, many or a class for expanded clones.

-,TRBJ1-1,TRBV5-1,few,TGCGCCAGCAGCTTGGTAGACACTGAAGCTTTCTTT,CASSLVDTEAFF
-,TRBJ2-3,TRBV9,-,TGTGCCAGCAGCGACCGGGGCAGGGGCGGCGATACGCAGTATTTT,CASSDRGRGGDTQYF
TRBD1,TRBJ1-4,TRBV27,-,TGTGCCAGCATGTTTCGAACAGGGGACGAAAAACTGTTTTTT,CASMFRTGDEKLFF
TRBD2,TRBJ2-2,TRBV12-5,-,TGTGCTAGTGGTTTGGTCCGGGGGGCCGGGGAGCTGTTTTTT,CASGLVRGAGELFF
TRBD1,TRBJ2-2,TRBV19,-,TGTGCCAGTAGTACACAGGGGGTGGGGACCGGGGAGCTGTTTTTT,CASSTQGVGTGELFF
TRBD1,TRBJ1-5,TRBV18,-,TGTGCCAGTTCAGGGGGCGATCAGCCCCAGCATTTT,CASSGGDQPQHF
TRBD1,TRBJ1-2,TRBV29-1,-,TGCAGCGTCCCTACCTGGACAGGGGGCTTAGATAGCTACACCTTC,CSVPTWTGGLDSYTF
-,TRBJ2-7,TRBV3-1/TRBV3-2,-,TGTGCCAGCAGGAGAGACAACGAGCAGTACTTC,CASRRDNEQYF
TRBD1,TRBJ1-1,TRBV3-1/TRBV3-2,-,TGTGCCAGCAGCCGGAGACAGGGGGCCACTGAAGCTTTCTTT,CASSRRQGATEAFF
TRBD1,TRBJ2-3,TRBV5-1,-,TGCGCCAGCAGAGAGACAGGGAGCCCAGATACGCAGTATTTT,CASRETGSPDTQYF
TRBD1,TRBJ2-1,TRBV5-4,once,TGTGCCAGCAGCCCCGACAGGGCCCCGCGGTTCTTC,CASSPDRAPRFF
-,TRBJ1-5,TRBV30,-,TGTGCCTGGAGTAGGTCCTCGGGGAATCAGCCCCAGCATTTT,CAWSRSSGNQPQHF
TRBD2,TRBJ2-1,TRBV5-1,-,TGCGCCAGCATGAGGACTAGCGGGGGGGCCCGTGAGCAGTTCTTC,CASMRTSGGAREQFF
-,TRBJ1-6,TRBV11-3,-,TGTGCCAGCAGACAATATTCCAATTCACCCCTCCACTTT,CASRQYSNSPLHF
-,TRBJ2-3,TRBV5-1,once,TGCGCCAGCAGCTTGCAGTCTACAGATACGCAGTATTTT,CASSLQSTDTQYF
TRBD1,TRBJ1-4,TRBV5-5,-,TGTGCCAGCAGCTTGACCGGGACAGATAATGAAAAACTGTTTTTT,CASSLTGTDNEKLFF
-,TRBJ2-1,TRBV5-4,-,TGTGCCAGCAGCTTTGTTGGTAGCAACAATGAGCAGTTCTTC,CASSFVGSNNEQFF
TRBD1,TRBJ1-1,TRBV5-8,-,TGTGCCAGCAGCTCGACTAAGAGGGGGCTGAACACTGAAGCTTTCTTT,CASSSTKRGLNTEAFF
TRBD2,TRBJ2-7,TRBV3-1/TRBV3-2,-,TGTGCCAGCAGAGGGACTACCTACGAGCAGTACTTC,CASRGTTYEQYF
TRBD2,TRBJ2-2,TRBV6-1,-,TGTGCCAGCAGTGAGCTAGCGGGGGGTACCGGGGAGCTGTTTTTT,CASSELAGGTGELFF
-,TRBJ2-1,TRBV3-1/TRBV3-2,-,TGTGCCAGCAGCCAAGATAACGGTGAGCAGTTCTTC,CASSQDNGEQFF
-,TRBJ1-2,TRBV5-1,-,TGCGCCAGCAGCTTGACTCTTCACAGGGATCCCTATGGCTACACCTTC,CASSLTLHRDPYGYTF
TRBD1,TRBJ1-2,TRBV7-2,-,TGTGCCAGCAGCATAGGACAGGGAGGTTATGGCTACACCTTC,CASSIGQGGYGYTF
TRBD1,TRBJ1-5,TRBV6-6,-,TGTGCCAGCAGTAACACAGGGGGCTATTATCAGCCCCAGCATTTT,CASSNTGGYYQPQHF
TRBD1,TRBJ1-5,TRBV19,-,TGTGCCAGTAACTCCGGACAGGGCTGGACCAATCAGCCCCAGCATTTT,CASNSGQGWTNQPQHF
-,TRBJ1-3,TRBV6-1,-,TGTGCCAGCAGTGCCAAGCCGACAGACTCCGGAAACACCATATATTTT,CASSAKPTDSGNTIYF
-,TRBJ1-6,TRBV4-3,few,TGCGCCAGCAGCCAAGATCCCAGGAATTCACCCCTCCACTTT,CASSQDPRNSPLHF
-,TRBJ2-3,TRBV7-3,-,TGTGCCAGCAGCTTAACCCATGCCGGGGGTCCCACAGATACGCAGTATTTT,CASSLTHAGGPTDTQYF
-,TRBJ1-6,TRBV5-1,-,TGCGCCAGCAGCTTGAAGGGGGATTCACCCCTCCACTTT,CASSLKGDSPLHF
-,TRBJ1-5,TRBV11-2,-,TGTGCCAGCAGCCCCCAGACGGGAGGGGTTAGCAATCAGCCCCAGCATTTT,CASSPQTGGVSNQPQHF
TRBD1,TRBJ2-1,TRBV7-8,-,TGTGCCAGCAGCCTACTCGGGACAGGGGTCAATGAGCAGTTCTTC,CASSLLGTGVNEQFF
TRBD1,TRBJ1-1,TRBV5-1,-,TGCGCCAGCAGCTTCGGGACAGCCGACGGTGAAGCTTTCTTT,CASSFGTADGEAFF
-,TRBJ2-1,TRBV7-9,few,TGTGCCAGCAGCTTATTACGGACAGCCGACAATGAGCAGTTCTTC,CASSLLRTADNEQFF
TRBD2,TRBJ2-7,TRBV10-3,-,TGTGCCATCAGTGAACCGACTAGCGGGGGAAGGTACGAGCAGTACTTC,CAISEPTSGGRYEQYF
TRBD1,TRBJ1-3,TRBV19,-,TGTGCCAGTAGTCACAGGGGCTCTGGAAACACCATATATTTT,CASSHRGSGNTIYF
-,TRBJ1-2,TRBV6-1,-,TGTGCCAGCAGTGAAAGAACAGGGTACTATGGCTACACCTTC,CASSERTGYYGYTF
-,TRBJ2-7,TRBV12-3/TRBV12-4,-,TGTGCCAGCAGTACTGGGGGCTTCGGTCTGGACTTC,CASSTGGFGLDF
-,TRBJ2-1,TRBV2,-,TGTGCCAGCAAGTCTAGCATTGCCGACAATGAGCAGTTCTTC,CASKSSIADNEQFF
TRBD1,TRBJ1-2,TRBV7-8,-,TGTGCCAGCAGCTTTACGACAGGGGATGGCTACACCTTC,CASSFTTGDGYTF
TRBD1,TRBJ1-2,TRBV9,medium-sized,TGTGCCAGCAGCGCGTTCGACAGGGCTTATGGCTACACCTTC,CASSAFDRAYGYTF
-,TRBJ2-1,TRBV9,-,TGTGCCAGCAGCACGAGACAGGCCCACAATGAGCAGTTCTTC,CASSTRQAHNEQFF
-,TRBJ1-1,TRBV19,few,TGTGCCAGTAGTATCGAGGCTTTGGGTGAAGCTTTCTTT,CASSIEALGEAFF
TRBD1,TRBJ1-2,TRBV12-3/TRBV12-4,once,TGTGCCAGCAATATACAGGGGGCCGGGGGCTACACCTTC,CASNIQGAGGYTF
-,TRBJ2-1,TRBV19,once,TGTGCCAGTAACGGGCAGGGCAATGAGCAGTTCTTC,CASNGQGNEQFF
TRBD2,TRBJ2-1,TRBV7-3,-,TGTGCCAGCAGCAACGGGGGGGCCAGTGAGCAGTTCTTC,CASSNGGASEQFF
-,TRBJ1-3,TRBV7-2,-,TGTGCCAGCAGCCCGGACAGTCCCGGAAACACCATATATTTT,CASSPDSPGNTIYF
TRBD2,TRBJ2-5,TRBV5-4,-,TGTGCCAGCAGCGTGAAACTAGCGGAAGAGACCCAGTACTTC,CASSVKLAEETQYF
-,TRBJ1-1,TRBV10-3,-,TGTGCCATCAGTGAAGGGAGTTTTTACACTGAAGCTTTCTTT,CAISEGSFYTEAFF
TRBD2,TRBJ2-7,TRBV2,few,TGTGCCAGCAGTGATTTGTGGACTAGAAGGCACGAGCAGTACTTC,CASSDLWTRRHEQYF
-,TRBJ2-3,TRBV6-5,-,TGTGCCAGCAGGCCAGGTGCCGCAGATACGCAGTATTTT,CASRPGAADTQYF
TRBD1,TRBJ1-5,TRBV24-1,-,TGTGCCACCAGTGACCCCAGGACAGGGAGGCTCCTTATTATAAGCAATCAGCCCCAGCATTTT,CATSDPRTGRLLIISNQPQHF
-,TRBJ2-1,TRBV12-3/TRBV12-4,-,TGTGCCAGCAGTAGACTTCAATACAATGAGCAGTTCTTC,CASSRLQYNEQFF
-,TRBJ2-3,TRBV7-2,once,TGTGCCAGCAGCTTAGAACTAGCACTGTCAGATACGCAGTATTTT,CASSLELALSDTQYF
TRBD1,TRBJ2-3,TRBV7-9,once,TGTGCCAGCCAGCCGAGTCCGGACAGGGGAGATACGCAGTATTTT,CASQPSPDRGDTQYF
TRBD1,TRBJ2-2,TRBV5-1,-,TGCGCCAGCAGCTCTGGACAGGGTATTGCCGGGGAGCTGTTTTTT,CASSSGQGIAGELFF
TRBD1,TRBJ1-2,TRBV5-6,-,TGTGCCAGCAGACCTCCGGGACAGGGTAGCGGCTACACCTTC,CASRPPGQGSGYTF
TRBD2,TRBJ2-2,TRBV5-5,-,TGTGCCAGCAGCTTGGTCCCTAGCGGAGCGAACACCGGGGAGCTGTTTTTT,CASSLVPSGANTGELFF
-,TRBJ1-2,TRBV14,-,TGTGCCAGCAGCCAAGATATTCGGGGGATTAGGGGCTACACCTTC,CASSQDIRGIRGYTF
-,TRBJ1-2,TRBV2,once,TGTGCCAGCAGTGAGGGTCCGGTGGGGGGAGGTTATGGCTACACCTTC,CASSEGPVGGGYGYTF
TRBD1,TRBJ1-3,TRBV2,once,TGTGCCAGCAGGTCACGGACAGGAGGAAACACCATATATTTT,CASRSRTGGNTIYF